The 25 T cell receptor beta chains below all came from one sample that was sequenced in a study of cytomegalovirus exposure and HLA in healthy donors. PCR primers comprised 60 Vbeta and 13 Jbeta primers. This table comes from immunoSEQ multiplex PCR, and its TCRdb copy is limited to in-frame clones, with some not included. This table has 93,000 or so clones, around four fifths appearing once. The specimen was PBMCs. These receptors came from a woman aged 18 to 35 in good health and CMV-seropositive.

The chain is built from TRBV9 and TRBJ2-1; D is possibly TRBD2 (5 bases). Trimming took 0 bases from V and 0 from J, leaving 10 bases between them. CDR3 length: 16 residues. CDR1 is SGDLS, CDR2 YYNGEE, per germline. This CDR3 reads CASSVAVRASYNEQFF. The DNA for the CDR3 is TGTGCCAGCAGCGTAGCAGTGCGGGCCTCCTACAATGAGCAGTTCTTC.

Written as DNA, the CDR3 is TGTGCCAGTAGTATAGCCGGGACTGGGACCAATGAGCAGTTCTTC. Its translation is CASSIAGTGTNEQFF. The chain recombines TRBV19 with TRBJ2-1; D might be TRBD2 (6 bases). CDR1 is LNHDA, CDR2 SQIVND, per germline (reference sequence). Between the trimmed V and J ends, which lost 1 base and 6 bases, there was a span of 13 bases. The CDR3 runs 15 residues.

The CDR3 is CASSLSTSTLTDTQYF. In nucleotides, the CDR3 is TGTGCCAGCAGCTTATCCACTAGCACTCTGACAGATACGCAGTATTTT. V and J are TRBV7-9 and TRBJ2-3; D possibly corresponds to TRBD2 (6 bases). This CDR3 is 16 amino acids long. Trimming shortened V by 2 bases and J by 3 bases, and 15 bases separated the two germline ends. The germline gives CDR1 SEHNR, CDR2 FQNEAQ (reference sequence).

The chain employs TRBV6-5 and TRBJ2-5; 7 nucleotides align to TRBD1. With V trimmed by 2 bases and J by 2 bases, 5 bases remained unmatched. The CDR3 sequence is 15 residues long. Looked up from germline, CDR1 is MNHEY and CDR2 is SVGAGI. The CDR3 nucleotides are TGTGCCAGCAGTTACACCGCGGACAGGCAAGAGACCCAGTACTTC. Translating gives CASSYTADRQETQYF.

In its sample, this clone was seen once. The chain couples TRBV13 to TRBJ2-1; TRBD2 matches at 8 bases. With V trimmed by 3 bases and J by 3 bases, 16 bases remained unmatched. Per germline, CDR1 PRHDT and CDR2 FYEKMQ (reference sequence). CDR3 length: 19 amino acids. CDR3 in DNA: TGTGCCAGCAGCTTTAACCCCCACCTCAGCGGGAGTGGCTACAATGAGCAGTTCTTC. Translated, it gives CASSFNPHLSGSGYNEQFF. The whole variable domain, remainder taken from reference TRBV13 and TRBJ2-1, is AAGVIQSPRHLIKEKRETATLKCYPIPRHDTVYWYQQGPGQDPQFLISFYEKMQSDKGSIPDRFSAQQFSDYHSELNMSSLELGDSALYFCASSFNPHLSGSGYNEQFFGPGTRLTVL.

For the CDR3, the DNA is TGTGCCAGCAGCTTAGTGTACCAGGGTTATGGCTACACCTTC. As protein: CASSLVYQGYGYTF. The genes are TRBV11-2 and TRBJ1-2; TRBD1 is a possible D gene (5 bases). V was clipped by 1 base and J by 5 bases, with 11 bases between them. This CDR3 is 14 amino acids long. Germline V gives CDR1 SGHAT, CDR2 FQNNGV.

The chain carries TRBV7-9 and TRBJ1-1, with 9 bases fitting TRBD1. Germline V gene lookup returns CDR1 SEHNR and CDR2 FQNEAQ (reference sequence). V shed 5 bases, J shed 7 bases, and the junction held 11 bases outside the gene matches. CDR3 length equals 15 residues. CDR3 nucleotide sequence: TGTGCCAGCAGCGGGGCTACCGGGACAGGGCTTGAAGCTTTCTTT. As protein: CASSGATGTGLEAFF.

The genes are TRBV15 and TRBJ2-7; 10 bases agree with TRBD1. The trim removed 1 base at V and 0 bases at J, leaving 0 bases unmatched. This CDR3 is built from 15 residues. Germline V gene sequence: CDR1 LNHNV, CDR2 YYDKDF (reference sequence). The DNA of the CDR3 is TGTGCCACCAGCAGAGGGACAGGGGGCTCCTACGAGCAGTACTTC. It codes for CATSRGTGGSYEQYF.

The genes are TRBV7-9 and TRBJ2-3; D is possibly TRBD1 (6 bases). The CDR3 extends over 16 amino acids. The V gene's germline CDR1 is SEHNR and CDR2 FQNEAQ (reference sequence). V dropped 5 bases and J dropped 2 bases, with 17 bases sitting between them. CDR3 DNA sequence: TGTGCCAGCAGCCTTAGAGAGCAGGGGACCACAGATACGCAGTATTTT. Translating it yields CASSLREQGTTDTQYF.

The chain couples TRBV7-6 to TRBJ2-5; D might be TRBD1 (6 bases). The CDR3 contains 13 residues. CDR1 is SGHVS, CDR2 FNYEAQ, per germline. V was shortened by 8 bases and J by 5 bases, with 15 bases between the two germline ends. The CDR3: CASLPEGEETQYF. The CDR3 DNA sequence: TGTGCCAGCCTCCCCGAGGGGGAGGAGACCCAGTACTTC.

This chain links TRBV30 with TRBJ1-2; 9 bases are shared with TRBD1. V dropped 6 bases and J dropped 0; count of bases not matched to a gene: 11. The CDR3 totals 16 residues. Germline-derived CDR1 and CDR2 are GTSNPN and SVGIG (reference sequence). The CDR3 loop is CACRRGQGLANYGYTF. The CDR3 nucleotides read TGTGCCTGCCGAAGGGGACAGGGACTAGCTAACTATGGCTACACCTTC.

V is TRBV2 and J is TRBJ2-2; the D is unclear. CDR3 length equals 12 residues. The germline CDR1 and CDR2 sequences are SNHLY and FYNNEI. Trimming took off 6 bases at V and 5 bases at J, with 7 bases between the two ends. In nucleotides, the CDR3 is TGTGCCAGCAGCTACCATACCGGGGAGCTGTTTTTT. Translation: CASSYHTGELFF. Variable domain in full (rest from reference TRBV2 and TRBJ2-2): EPEVTQTPSHQVTQMGQEVILRCVPISNHLYFYWYRQILGQKVEFLVSFYNNEISEKSEIFDDQFSVERPDGSNFTLKIRSTKLEDSAMYFCASSYHTGELFFGEGSRLTVL.

The chain joins TRBV6-6 to TRBJ1-2; D gene uncertain. Germline CDR1 and CDR2: MNHNY and SVGAGI (reference sequence). The CDR3 loop spans 13 amino acids. V was clipped by 6 bases and J by 0 bases, with 8 bases between them. DNA of the CDR3: TGTGCCAGCAGGCAGGTTACTAACTATGGCTACACCTTC. Protein: CASRQVTNYGYTF.

V is TRBV25-1 and J is TRBJ2-1; D might be TRBD1 (5 bases). Per the germline V gene, CDR1 is MGHDK and CDR2 is SYGVNS. With 4 bases removed from V and 0 bases from J, the gap between germline ends came to 10 bases. The CDR3 extends over 15 amino acids. The CDR3 DNA sequence: TGTGCCAGCAGTGGCAGGGTAACCTCCTACAATGAGCAGTTCTTC. Amino acids: CASSGRVTSYNEQFF. The complete variable domain, with remaining parts taken from reference TRBV25-1 and TRBJ2-1, reads EADIYQTPRYLVIGTGKKITLECSQTMGHDKMYWYQQDPGMELHLIHYSYGVNSTEKGDLSSESTVSRIRTEHFPLTLESARPSHTSQYLCASSGRVTSYNEQFFGPGTRLTVL.

V gene TRBV5-1 combines with J gene TRBJ2-3; the match to TRBD2 covers 11 bases. This CDR3 has 19 residues. With V trimmed by 1 base and J by 2 bases, 12 bases remained unmatched. Germline assignment: CDR1 SGHRS and CDR2 YFSETQ. CDR3 loop: CASSLLGTSGSYPTDTQYF. For the CDR3, the DNA is TGCGCCAGCAGCTTGCTTGGCACTAGCGGGAGCTACCCCACAGATACGCAGTATTTT.

A few counts support this clone. The V gene is TRBV5-4, the J gene TRBJ2-1; 9 bases are shared with TRBD1. V dropped 3 bases and J dropped 4; count of bases not matched to a gene: 8. Germline V gene lookup returns CDR1 SGHNT and CDR2 YYREEE (reference sequence). The CDR3 spans 16 residues. This chain's CDR3 is CASSWPDRGAYNEQFF. The CDR3 DNA is TGTGCCAGCAGCTGGCCGGACAGGGGCGCGTACAATGAGCAGTTCTTC.

The chain is built from TRBV19 and TRBJ1-2, with D unclear. The germline CDR1 and CDR2 sequences are LNHDA and SQIVND (reference sequence). V was shortened by 4 bases and J by 2 bases, with 8 bases between the two germline ends. The CDR3 runs 13 residues. This CDR3 reads CASSNGMNYGYTF. The CDR3 bases are TGTGCCAGTAGTAATGGCATGAACTATGGCTACACCTTC. The whole variable domain, remainder taken from reference TRBV19 and TRBJ1-2, is DGGITQSPKYLFRKEGQNVTLSCEQNLNHDAMYWYRQDPGQGLRLIYYSQIVNDFQKGDIAEGYSVSREKKESFPLTVTSAQKNPTAFYLCASSNGMNYGYTFGSGTRLTVV.

DNA for the CDR3: TGTGCCAGCAGCCCTGACTCCTCTTACGGGGAGCTGTTTTTT. It is translated as CASSPDSSYGELFF. The chain combines TRBV7-8 with TRBJ2-2; D gene unclear. The V gene lost 5 bases and the J gene lost 7 bases, with 14 bases spanning the gap. This CDR3 comprises 14 residues. Looked up from germline, CDR1 is SGHVS and CDR2 is FQNEAQ.

J is TRBJ1-5 and V is TRBV9; the D gene is possibly TRBD1 (6 bases). Germline values: CDR1 SGDLS, CDR2 YYNGEE. V dropped 4 bases and J dropped 11 bases, with 16 bases sitting between them. The CDR3 has 13 residues. DNA of the CDR3: TGTGCCAGCAGCCCCCACAGGGACGGGACCCAGCATTTT. It encodes CASSPHRDGTQHF. The full variable domain, rest sourced from reference TRBV9 and TRBJ1-5, is DSGVTQTPKHLITATGQRVTLRCSPRSGDLSVYWYQQSLDQGLQFLIQYYNGEERAKGNILERFSAQQFPDLHSELNLSSLELGDSALYFCASSPHRDGTQHFGDGTRLSIL.

This clone was detected only a few times. V is TRBV4-1 and J is TRBJ1-1; maybe TRBD1 (5 bases). The CDR3 is 16 residues long. V lost 4 bases to trimming and J lost 1 base, with 16 bases between them. CDR1 MGHRA and CDR2 YSYEKL come from the germline V gene. This CDR3 is CASSPSGGTGNTEAFF. The DNA for the CDR3 is TGCGCCAGCAGCCCTAGCGGGGGAACAGGGAACACTGAAGCTTTCTTT.

The V and J genes are TRBV5-3 and TRBJ2-7, with 8 bases matching TRBD1. TRBV5-3 is identified as an open reading frame with a role that is uncertain. Trimming cost V 8 bases and J 2 bases; bases outside gene matches: 9. This CDR3 is 14 amino acids long. Here the CDR3 reads CASPTGDTTYEQYF. The CDR3 nucleotides are TGTGCCAGCCCGACAGGGGACACTACCTACGAGCAGTACTTC.

V and J are TRBV19 and TRBJ2-6; D is unclear. This CDR3 is built from 16 residues. V dropped 1 base and J dropped 2 bases, with 9 bases sitting between them. CDR1 LNHDA and CDR2 SQIVND come from the germline V gene (reference sequence). The CDR3 protein is CASSIVNLPGANVLTF. In nucleotides, the CDR3 is TGTGCCAGTAGTATAGTAAACCTACCTGGGGCCAACGTCCTGACTTTC.

The chain is built from TRBV5-4 and TRBJ2-5, with 11 bases lining up with TRBD2. Losses at the gene ends were 5 bases for V and 5 bases for J; bases not matched to a gene: 14. Germline CDR1 SGHNT, CDR2 YYREEE (reference sequence). The CDR3 loop spans 17 amino acids. CDR3 sequence (DNA): TGTGCCAGCAGTTCACTAGCGGGGGACCCAGAATTTGAGACCCAGTACTTC. Translating it yields CASSSLAGDPEFETQYF.

The chain links TRBV6-5 to TRBJ2-7; 11 bases map to TRBD2. Trimming took 2 bases from V and 0 from J; bases not matched to a gene: 3. The CDR3 is 16 residues long. CDR1 is MNHEY and CDR2 is SVGAGI in the germline V gene. The CDR3 nucleotides are TGTGCCAGCAGTTACGGACTAGCGGGTAGCTCCTACGAGCAGTACTTC. Encoded protein: CASSYGLAGSSYEQYF.

This clone has more than one count but fewer than ten. The V and J genes are TRBV4-2 and TRBJ2-3; 8 bases are a match to TRBD1. CDR3 size: 16 residues. The V and J ends lost 1 base and 3 bases, in that order; junction bases with no gene match: 6. Looked up from germline, CDR1 is LGHNA and CDR2 is YNFKEQ. The CDR3 bases are TGTGCCAGCAGCCAAGTTCCCGGGACAGGTACAGATACGCAGTATTTT. It translates to CASSQVPGTGTDTQYF.